This TCR beta chain was sequenced during a study of blood T cell repertoires in COVID-19. Here immunoSEQ multiplex PCR was the method, and the copy in TCRdb shows in-frame clones only, minus some. The profile shows about 130,000 clones, about four fifths of them singletons. Across about 22 US areas, participants ranged in age from about 18 to 90 years. Recovered participants had two consecutive negative NP/OP PCR tests, healthcare professional clearance, or symptom resolution. This CDR3 has 15 residues. V lost 4 bases and J lost 1, with 15 bases in between. The germline gives CDR1 SGHNT, CDR2 YYREEE (reference sequence).

The TCR sequence derives from a man in his fifties or sixties who had recovered from COVID-19. The sample was PBMCs or T cells enriched from blood (not recorded which). The V call is TRBV5-4, the J call TRBJ2-7, with a possible D match to TRBD1 (6 bases). CDR3 amino acids: CASSHRTANSYEQYF. For the CDR3, the DNA is TGTGCCAGCAGCCATCGGACAGCGAATTCCTACGAGCAGTACTTC.